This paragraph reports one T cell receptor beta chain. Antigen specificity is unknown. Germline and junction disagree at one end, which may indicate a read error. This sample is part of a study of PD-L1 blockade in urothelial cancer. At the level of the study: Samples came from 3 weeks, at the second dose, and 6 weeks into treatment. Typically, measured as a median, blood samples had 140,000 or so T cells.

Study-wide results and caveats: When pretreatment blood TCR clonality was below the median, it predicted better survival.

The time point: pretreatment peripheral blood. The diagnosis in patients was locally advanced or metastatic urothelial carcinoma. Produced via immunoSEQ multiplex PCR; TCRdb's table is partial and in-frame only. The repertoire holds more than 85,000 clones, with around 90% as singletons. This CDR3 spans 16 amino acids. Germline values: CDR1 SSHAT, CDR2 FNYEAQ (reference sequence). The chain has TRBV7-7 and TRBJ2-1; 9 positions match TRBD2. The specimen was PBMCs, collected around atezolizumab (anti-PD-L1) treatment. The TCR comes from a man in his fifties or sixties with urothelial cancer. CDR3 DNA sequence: TGTGCTAGCAGCGTTAATAGCGGGAGCACCTACAATGAGCAGTTCTTC. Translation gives CASSVNSGSTYNEQFF. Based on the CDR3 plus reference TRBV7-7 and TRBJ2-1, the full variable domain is GAGVSQSPRYKVTKRGQDVTLRCDPISSHATLYWYQQALGQGPEFLTYFNYEAQPDKSGLPSDRFSAERPEGSISTLTIQRTEQRDSAMYRCASSVNSGSTYNEQFFGPGTRLTVL.